This is a list of T cell receptor beta chains from one sample in a study of blood T cell repertoires in COVID-19. The assay was immunoSEQ multiplex PCR, and TCRdb's table has in-frame clones only and misses some. The sample yields around 300,000 clones, approximately 85% seen once. The sample was peripheral blood. The receptors were sampled from a human donor in a cohort sampled during active COVID-19. CDR3s leave out the opening cysteine and the closing phenylalanine or tryptophan. Fields, in order: CDR3 protein, V gene.

CDR3: VLAGSGNEQF
V: TRBV7-9

CDR3: ASSGMTDNEQF
V: TRBV25-1

CDR3: ASSSTVNTIY
V: TRBV7-8

CDR3: ASWAWAEGYGYT
V: TRBV6-5

CDR3: ATSRRDTQY
V: TRBV24-1

CDR3: ASSPRPGGRGYT
V: TRBV3-1/TRBV3-2

CDR3: ASGQGRGGEQY
V: TRBV12-3/TRBV12-4

CDR3: ASSPRAGGLFSSGANVLT
V: TRBV18

CDR3: ASSYRTGGNQPQH
V: TRBV6-5

CDR3: ASSWGQGAYEQF
V: TRBV28

CDR3: ASSRTSSTDTQY
V: TRBV3-1/TRBV3-2

CDR3: ASRDTGGEQF
V: TRBV10-2

CDR3: ASSPGTVYNEKLF
V: TRBV19

CDR3: ASSDSYEQY
V: TRBV12-3/TRBV12-4

CDR3: ASSEGQGLFEKLF
V: TRBV6-1

CDR3: SVPPGTGDSPNYGYT
V: TRBV29-1

CDR3: ASHKIDRPPEAF
V: TRBV11-1

CDR3: ASSLLGRGDNSPLH
V: TRBV7-8

CDR3: AWSTGTGGDEQF
V: TRBV30